These 32 T cell receptor beta chains came from one sample sequenced in a study of blood T cell repertoires in COVID-19. TCRdb keeps only in-frame clones here, not all; method: immunoSEQ multiplex PCR. The table shows roughly 380,000 clones, with more than 75% occurring only once. Sequencing used peripheral blood. These receptors all come from a human donor with acute or convalescent COVID-19. The donor label of this sample is uncertain.

The V and J genes are TRBV4-1 and TRBJ2-6, with TRBD2 matching over 7 bases. Germline values: CDR1 MGHRA, CDR2 YSYEKL. Trimming removed 1 base from V and 4 bases from J; junction bases left unmatched: 10. The CDR3 length is 18 residues. As DNA, the CDR3 is TGCGCCAGCAGCCAAGTAGAGCGGGGCTCTGTAGGGGCCAACGTCCTGACTTTC. Its protein is CASSQVERGSVGANVLTF.

The V call is TRBV11-3, the J call TRBJ2-2, with 10 bases aligning to TRBD1. The ends lost 3 bases at V and 0 bases at J; junction bases unmatched: 1. The V gene's germline CDR1 is SGHNT and CDR2 YENEEA. The CDR3 sequence is 16 residues long. In nucleotides, the CDR3 is TGTGCCAGCAGCTTCGGACAGGGGGCGAACACCGGGGAGCTGTTTTTT. Its protein product is CASSFGQGANTGELFF.

CDR3 protein: CASSRDRRNSPLHF. The CDR3 DNA sequence: TGTGCCAGCAGCCGGGACAGACGAAATTCACCCCTCCACTTT. The gene calls are TRBV5-4 and TRBJ1-6; 7 bases fit TRBD1. V shed 4 bases and J 7 bases; nucleotides not matched to a gene: 5. Germline CDR1 SGHNT, CDR2 YYREEE (reference sequence). The CDR3 is 14 amino acids.

This clone was recorded once. V usage is TRBV7-2 and J usage is TRBJ1-2, with D possibly matching TRBD1 (5 bases). Germline V lookup: CDR1 SGHTA, CDR2 FQGNSA. There are 16 residues in the CDR3. V was clipped by 1 base and J by 3 bases, with 15 bases between them. The CDR3 nucleotides read TGTGCCAGCAGCTTAGGATGGGGGGGAGGGGACTATGGCTACACCTTC. This translates into CASSLGWGGGDYGYTF. Drawing the rest from reference TRBV7-2 and TRBJ1-2, the complete variable domain is GAGVSQSPSNKVTEKGKDVELRCDPISGHTALYWYRQSLGQGLEFLIYFQGNSAPDKSGLPSDRFSAERTGGSVSTLTIQRTQQEDSAVYLCASSLGWGGGDYGYTFGSGTRLTVV.

The chain joins TRBV7-9 to TRBJ1-4; D gene ambiguous. Trimming removed 4 bases at V and 4 bases at J, with 10 bases between. Germline values: CDR1 SEHNR, CDR2 FQNEAQ (reference sequence). CDR3 length: 14 residues. The CDR3 loop is CASSSSGFNEKLFF. The CDR3 DNA reads as TGTGCCAGCAGCTCATCCGGGTTTAATGAAAAACTGTTTTTT.

The chain employs TRBV6-1 and TRBJ1-2, with TRBD1 matching over 8 bases. Germline V lookup: CDR1 MNHNS, CDR2 SASEGT. This CDR3 is 18 amino acids long. V trimming: 0 bases; J trimming: 4 bases; junction bases outside the gene matches: 13. This chain's CDR3 is CASSEASGTGSRFYGYTF. In DNA, the CDR3 is TGTGCCAGCAGTGAAGCTTCCGGGACAGGCAGTCGGTTCTATGGCTACACCTTC.

V is TRBV2 and J is TRBJ1-4; D is perhaps TRBD1 (5 bases). This CDR3 has 15 residues. CDR1 and CDR2 (germline): SNHLY, FYNNEI. Trimming stripped 5 bases from V and 4 bases from J, with 14 bases between. In DNA form, the CDR3 reads TGTGCCAGCAGTAGACTGACAGTTTATAATGAAAAACTGTTTTTT. The encoded protein is CASSRLTVYNEKLFF.

CDR3 nucleotide sequence: TGTGCCAGCAGTTTATCCTCCCTCGGCGGGGGGCACAACTATGGCTACACCTTC. It translates to CASSLSSLGGGHNYGYTF. This chain joins TRBV28 and TRBJ1-2; possible D gene TRBD1, 6 bases. Per germline, CDR1 MDHEN and CDR2 SYDVKM. The CDR3 spans 18 residues. Between the trimmed V and J ends, which lost 1 base and 2 bases, there was a span of 20 bases.

J is TRBJ2-7 and V is TRBV6-5, with D possibly being TRBD2 (6 bases). This CDR3 has 12 residues. The V gene's germline CDR1 is MNHEY and CDR2 SVGAGI. With 7 bases removed from V and 5 bases from J, the gap between germline ends came to 12 bases. CDR3 sequence: CASMGLANEQYF. The CDR3 region has the DNA TGTGCCAGCATGGGGCTAGCGAACGAGCAGTACTTC.

The chain recombines TRBV18 with TRBJ2-7; a possible D gene is TRBD2 (5 bases). Germline values: CDR1 KGHSH, CDR2 LQKENI. CDR3 length: 15 residues. Trimming removed 3 bases from V and 7 bases from J, with 19 bases in between. CDR3 sequence (DNA): TGTGCCAGCTCACCTACCGGTGGACCGAGGAGGGAGCAGTACTTC. Amino acid sequence: CASSPTGGPRREQYF.

V usage is TRBV7-2 and J usage is TRBJ2-3; possibly TRBD2 for D (6 bases). The germline gives CDR1 SGHTA, CDR2 FQGNSA. The CDR3 extends over 13 amino acids. V was cut by 2 bases and J by 10 bases, with 13 bases left in between. The CDR3 nucleotides are TGTGCCAGCAGCTTACTCTCCGGGGGTGCGCAGTATTTT. Its protein is CASSLLSGGAQYF.

CDR3 sequence: CASSLPGAGSFNQPQHF. Here the CDR3 DNA reads TGTGCCAGCAGTTTACCCGGGGCGGGGTCCTTCAATCAGCCCCAGCATTTT. This chain joins TRBV28 and TRBJ1-5, with D possibly TRBD1 on 5 matching bases. The CDR3 is 17 amino acids. Deletions cut 2 bases from V and 3 bases from J, with 17 bases between. Germline-derived CDR1 and CDR2 are MDHEN and SYDVKM.

The rearrangement links TRBV18 to TRBJ1-5; 7 bases agree with TRBD1. The CDR3 has 17 amino acids. From germline, CDR1 is KGHSH and CDR2 LQKENI. The V and J ends lost 3 bases and 0 bases, in that order; junction bases with no gene match: 8. The CDR3: CASSPTRGKGSNQPQHF. In DNA, the CDR3 is TGTGCCAGCTCACCTACCAGGGGGAAAGGTAGCAATCAGCCCCAGCATTTT.

Turning to this clone: Additional DNA sequences in this sample encode the identical CDR3. This chain uses TRBV18 with TRBJ1-2; the match to TRBD1 covers 9 bases. This CDR3 is 15 amino acids long. Germline V gives CDR1 KGHSH, CDR2 LQKENI. V trimming: 2 bases; J trimming: 5 bases; junction bases outside the gene matches: 6. The CDR3 nucleotides read TGTGCCAGCTCACCAGTCGGGACAGGGACTTATGGCTACACCTTC. It specifies CASSPVGTGTYGYTF.

This chain joins TRBV29-1 and TRBJ2-3; D unclear. The CDR3 covers 11 residues. V lost 4 bases to trimming and J lost 9 bases, with 11 bases between them. Germline loops: CDR1 SQVTM, CDR2 ANQGSEA. In nucleotides, the CDR3 is TGCAGCGTTGGGTCTGGAGTCACGCAGTATTTT. It encodes CSVGSGVTQYF.

The gene calls are TRBV10-3 and TRBJ2-3; 7 bases are a match to TRBD1. Per germline, CDR1 ENHRY and CDR2 SYGVKD. V was pared by 0 bases and J by 1 base, with 7 bases of the junction left unmatched. There are 17 residues in the CDR3. The chain's CDR3 is CAISESTGIEGTDTQYF. The CDR3, as DNA: TGTGCCATCAGTGAGTCGACAGGGATCGAGGGCACAGATACGCAGTATTTT.

This sequence joins TRBV6-6 and TRBJ1-3; D is perhaps TRBD1 (5 bases). The V and J ends lost 7 bases and 1 base respectively, with 11 bases between them. CDR1 and CDR2 from the germline V gene are MNHNY and SVGAGI (reference sequence). There are 14 residues in the CDR3. The CDR3 sequence: CASISGGSGNTIYF. CDR3 coding DNA: TGTGCCAGCATCTCGGGGGGGTCTGGAAACACCATATATTTT.

The CDR3 DNA is TGTGCCAGCAGCGCCCTCGGGCGGGGTTTTCGGGAGACCCAGTACTTC. It is translated as CASSALGRGFRETQYF. This chain connects TRBV11-2 to TRBJ2-5; D possibly corresponds to TRBD2 (6 bases). Germline CDR1 reads SGHAT; CDR2 reads FQNNGV. The CDR3 has 16 residues. V shed 5 bases and J shed 5 bases, with 21 bases lying between them.

This clone occurred once. The chain uses TRBV6-5 and TRBJ2-7, with 10 bases matching TRBD1. This CDR3 comprises 16 residues. Germline V gene lookup returns CDR1 MNHEY and CDR2 SVGAGI. The V segment lost 2 bases and the J segment 0 bases; nucleotides outside the gene matches: 4. CDR3: CASSYDGTGVSYEQYF. DNA of the CDR3: TGTGCCAGCAGTTACGACGGGACAGGGGTCTCCTACGAGCAGTACTTC.

The rearrangement links TRBV3-1 (or the pseudogene TRBV3-2) to TRBJ2-7; D possibly corresponds to TRBD1 (7 bases). This CDR3 has 16 amino acids. The germline V gene has CDR1 LGHDT and CDR2 YNNKEL (reference sequence). V was clipped by 4 bases and J by 4 bases, with 20 bases between them. The CDR3 DNA follows: TGTGCCAGCAGCCGAGGGGGCCCGGTCGGGGGTTACGAGCAGTACTTC. Amino acid sequence: CASSRGGPVGGYEQYF.

The chain couples TRBV5-1 to TRBJ1-2, with 9 bases that match TRBD1. The germline V gene has CDR1 SGHRS and CDR2 YFSETQ. V was pared by 7 bases and J by 7 bases, with 5 bases of the junction left unmatched. The CDR3 runs 12 residues. CDR3 region: CASVSTGGGYTF. The CDR3 DNA sequence: TGCGCCAGCGTATCGACAGGGGGTGGCTACACCTTC.

The chain joins TRBV4-1 to TRBJ1-5; TRBD1 is a possible D gene (6 bases). Looked up from germline, CDR1 is MGHRA and CDR2 is YSYEKL. This CDR3 has 18 amino acids. V lost 3 bases and J lost 2, with 20 bases in between. The CDR3: CASSQTDLRTDGNQPQHF. The DNA for the CDR3 is TGCGCCAGCAGCCAGACCGACCTGCGGACAGATGGCAATCAGCCCCAGCATTTT.

This clone was seen a few times. CDR3 coding DNA: TGTGCCACCAGTGTAGGGACAGGGGGCACAGATACGCAGTATTTT. Protein sequence: CATSVGTGGTDTQYF. The chain carries TRBV24-1 and TRBJ2-3; 10 nucleotides line up with TRBD1. CDR1 is KGHDR, CDR2 SFDVKD, per germline. The CDR3 is 15 residues long. V dropped 5 bases and J dropped 1; count of bases not matched to a gene: 2.

Notes on this clone: Other DNA sequences in the sample encode the same CDR3. V usage is TRBV30 and J usage is TRBJ2-1, with 10 bases that match TRBD2. The length of the CDR3 is 15 residues. CDR1 GTSNPN and CDR2 SVGIG come from the germline V gene (reference sequence). V lost 2 bases and J lost 4; bases outside the gene matches: 5. The CDR3 coding sequence is TGTGCCTGGAGTTACCTAGCGGGGGATTACAATGAGCAGTTCTTC. Amino acid sequence: CAWSYLAGDYNEQFF.

Regarding this clone: Within the sample, other DNA sequences also encode this same CDR3. The rearrangement links TRBV18 to TRBJ1-4; D gene uncertain. Per the germline V gene, CDR1 is KGHSH and CDR2 is LQKENI. CDR3 length: 14 amino acids. Trimming stripped 3 bases from V and 3 bases from J, with 8 bases between. The CDR3 region has the DNA TGTGCCAGCTCACCCGGGGTGGCTAATGAAAAACTGTTTTTT. As protein: CASSPGVANEKLFF.

J is TRBJ1-5 and V is TRBV4-1; D call uncertain. The CDR3 totals 15 residues. CDR1 and CDR2 (germline): MGHRA, YSYEKL. Trimming shortened V by 1 base and J by 0 bases, and 7 bases separated the two germline ends. As DNA, the CDR3 is TGCGCCAGCAGCCAAGGAGTTGCTAGCAATCAGCCCCAGCATTTT. It is translated as CASSQGVASNQPQHF.

This chain joins TRBV7-9 and TRBJ2-3; the D gene is possibly TRBD2 (5 bases). Germline V gene sequence: CDR1 SEHNR, CDR2 FQNEAQ (reference sequence). The V end lost 4 bases, the J end lost 4 bases, and 18 bases lay between the germline ends. The CDR3 extends over 16 amino acids. CDR3 loop: CASSSALRPGADTQYF. Written as DNA, the CDR3 is TGTGCCAGCAGCTCAGCCCTACGCCCCGGGGCAGATACGCAGTATTTT.

The rearrangement joins TRBV2 to TRBJ1-1, with TRBD1 matching over 8 bases. J lost 5 bases, V lost 6 bases, and 8 bases had no gene match. The CDR3 is 14 residues long. The germline V gene has CDR1 SNHLY and CDR2 FYNNEI. Here the CDR3 DNA reads TGTGCCAGCAGCGACAGGGGATTTCGGACTGAAGCTTTCTTT. Translation gives CASSDRGFRTEAFF.

This clone was picked up one time. The rearrangement joins TRBV2 to TRBJ2-2; the match to TRBD1 covers 7 bases. The ends lost 6 bases at V and 6 bases at J; junction bases unmatched: 4. The V gene's germline CDR1 is SNHLY and CDR2 FYNNEI. The CDR3 runs 13 residues. The CDR3 bases are TGTGCCAGCAGAAGAGACAGGGCCGGGGAGCTGTTTTTT. As protein: CASRRDRAGELFF.

The V and J genes are TRBV7-8 and TRBJ2-2; tentative D call: TRBD1 (7 bases). This CDR3 is built from 16 residues. Germline V gene data show CDR1 as SGHVS and CDR2 as FQNEAQ. Trimming took off 0 bases at V and 7 bases at J, with 15 bases between the two ends. The CDR3 is CASSLAGQGEVGELFF. CDR3 coding DNA: TGTGCCAGCAGCTTAGCGGGGCAGGGGGAGGTCGGGGAGCTGTTTTTT.

This chain connects TRBV5-5 to TRBJ1-2, with D tentatively TRBD1 (6 bases). V lost 0 bases and J 0 bases, leaving 9 bases between the germline ends. The CDR3 extends over 15 amino acids. CDR1 is SGHKS, CDR2 YYEKEE, per germline (reference sequence). CDR3 DNA sequence: TGTGCCAGCAGCTTGGGGCAGGGGCCTAACTATGGCTACACCTTC. Amino acids: CASSLGQGPNYGYTF.

The chain employs TRBV3-1 (or the pseudogene TRBV3-2) and TRBJ1-3, with TRBD1 identical over 9 bases. The CDR3 has 15 amino acids. Trimming cost V 4 bases and J 6 bases; bases outside gene matches: 7. Germline V gene lookup returns CDR1 LGHDT and CDR2 YNNKEL (reference sequence). CDR3 amino acids: CASSPEDRGENTIYF. The CDR3 nucleotides are TGTGCCAGCAGCCCCGAGGACAGGGGAGAAAACACCATATATTTT.